A selection of T cell receptor beta chains follows, all from one sample in a study of shared clonotypes between healthy human individuals. Some clones are missing from TCRdb's copy, which holds only in-frame ones; the method was immunoSEQ multiplex PCR. The table records 2 million to 2.5 million clones, 90% to 95% of them present only once. The specimen sequenced was naive CD4+ T cells from PBMCs. The receptors derive from a man between 18 and 35 years old in good health. Some clones in this sample may be carry-over from other donors' samples. CDR3s include the opening cysteine and the closing phenylalanine or tryptophan. A D gene is named only where the DNA matches it firmly. A clone size is listed for some rows: how often the clone was seen (once, few, many), or a class if it is expanded.

D gene,V gene,J gene,clone size,CDR3 DNA,CDR3 protein
TRBD2,TRBV27,TRBJ2-5,NA,TGTGCCAGCAGTTTCTCTTGGACTAGCGGTCAAGAGACCCAGTACTTC,CASSFSWTSGQETQYF
TRBD1,TRBV5-1,TRBJ2-3,NA,TGCGCCAGCAGCGCTAAATTACCGGGACAGCGCACAGATACGCAGTATTTT,CASSAKLPGQRTDTQYF
TRBD2,TRBV10-3,TRBJ2-3,NA,TGTGCCATCAGTGGGACTAGCGGAAACACAGATACGCAGTATTTT,CAISGTSGNTDTQYF
NA,TRBV28,TRBJ1-1,NA,TGTGCCAGCAGTTTTGGGCAGGGCTGGGGCCTTATGTCAGCTTTCTTT,CASSFGQGWGLMSAFF
NA,TRBV11-2,TRBJ2-1,NA,TGTGCCAGCAGCCCCGCCAGGGGAGGCTACAATGAGCAGTTCTTC,CASSPARGGYNEQFF
NA,TRBV27,TRBJ2-1,NA,TGTGCCAGCAGTGGCAACCAAGCTTTGAGGAATGAGCAGTTCTTC,CASSGNQALRNEQFF
TRBD2,TRBV5-1,TRBJ2-1,NA,TGCGCCAGCAGCTTACTAGCGGGGAGGAACAATGAGCAGTTCTTC,CASSLLAGRNNEQFF
TRBD2,TRBV19,TRBJ2-7,once,TGTGCCAGTAGTGTATTTAGCGGGGCAGCCTACGAGCAGTACTTC,CASSVFSGAAYEQYF
NA,TRBV7-2,TRBJ1-2,few,TGTGCCAGCAGCCCGGCTCAAACGTGGGGCTACACCTTC,CASSPAQTWGYTF
NA,TRBV28,TRBJ2-7,NA,TGTGCCAGCAGTTCAACTGGACTGAGCTCCTACGAGCAGTACTTC,CASSSTGLSSYEQYF
NA,TRBV27,TRBJ2-7,NA,TGTGCCAGCAGAGGCAGCTCCTACGAGCAGTACTTC,CASRGSSYEQYF
NA,TRBV7-5,TRBJ1-5,NA,TGTGCCAGAAGCTCCCTCGGACAGATCAATCAGCCCCAGCATTTT,CARSSLGQINQPQHF
TRBD1,TRBV6-1,TRBJ1-1,NA,TGTGCCAGCAGGGGACGGACAGGAGGAAACACTGAAGCTTTCTTT,CASRGRTGGNTEAFF
TRBD2,TRBV12-5,TRBJ2-1,NA,TGTGCTAGTGGTTTGTGGGCGGGAGGGGTCCACAATGAGCAGTTCTTC,CASGLWAGGVHNEQFF
NA,TRBV5-1,TRBJ1-5,NA,TGCGCCAGCAGCTTGGCGGGGCAGGGAGATCAGCCCCAGCATTTT,CASSLAGQGDQPQHF
TRBD2,TRBV5-1,TRBJ2-1,NA,TGCGCCAGCAGTCCGGGAGGGCCTCACAATGAGCAGTTCTTC,CASSPGGPHNEQFF
NA,TRBV4-1,TRBJ1-2,NA,TGCGCCAGCAGCTTTGGGACCTCACTAAAGCCTATTATAAACTATGGCTACACCTTC,CASSFGTSLKPIINYGYTF
NA,TRBV29-1,TRBJ1-1,NA,TGCAGCGTTGAATATTCGGGGTCAGCTGAAGCTTTCTTT,CSVEYSGSAEAFF
NA,TRBV5-6,TRBJ1-2,NA,TGTGCCAGCAGCTCGCTTGACGGAACCTATGGCTACACCTTC,CASSSLDGTYGYTF
TRBD1,TRBV5-1,TRBJ2-7,NA,TGCGCCAGCAGCGGGACAGGGGACTACGAGCAGTACTTC,CASSGTGDYEQYF
NA,TRBV15,TRBJ2-2,NA,TGTGCCACCAGCAGAGACCCCACCGGGGAGCTGTTTTTT,CATSRDPTGELFF
NA,TRBV28,TRBJ2-7,NA,TGTGCCAGCAGGTTAGAGAGCGACGAGCAGTACTTC,CASRLESDEQYF
NA,TRBV5-8,TRBJ2-4,once,TGTGCCAGCAGCTCTCTCAGGGGCAAAAACATTCAGTACTTC,CASSSLRGKNIQYF
NA,TRBV29-1,TRBJ2-1,NA,TGCAGCGTTGTAAAGGTGCGCATACACAATGAGCAGTTCTTC,CSVVKVRIHNEQFF
NA,TRBV2,TRBJ1-1,NA,TGTGCCACCAAAAGGGGGGCTGAAGCTTTCTTT,CATKRGAEAFF
NA,TRBV5-4,TRBJ2-3,NA,TGTGCCAGCAGCAGAGGCGGGGCGGGGACTAGCACAGATACGCAGTATTTT,CASSRGGAGTSTDTQYF
TRBD2,TRBV11-2,TRBJ2-1,NA,TGTGCCAGCAGCCTAATAGCGGGAGGACCCTACAATGAGCAGTTCTTC,CASSLIAGGPYNEQFF